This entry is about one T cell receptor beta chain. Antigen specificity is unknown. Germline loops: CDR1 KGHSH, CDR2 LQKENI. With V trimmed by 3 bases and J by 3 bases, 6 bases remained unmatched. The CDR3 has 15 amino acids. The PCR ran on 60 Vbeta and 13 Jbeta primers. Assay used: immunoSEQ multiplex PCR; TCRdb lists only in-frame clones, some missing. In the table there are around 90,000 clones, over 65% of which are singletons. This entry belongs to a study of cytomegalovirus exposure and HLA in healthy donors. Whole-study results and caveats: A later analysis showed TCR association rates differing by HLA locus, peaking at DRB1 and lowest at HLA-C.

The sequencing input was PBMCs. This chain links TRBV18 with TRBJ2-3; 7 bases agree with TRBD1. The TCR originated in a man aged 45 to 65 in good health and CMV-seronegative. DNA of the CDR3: TGTGCCAGCTCACCCTCAGGGGGAAGGACAGATACGCAGTATTTT. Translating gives CASSPSGGRTDTQYF.